The clone carrying this T cell receptor (beta chain) was detected only a few times. Germline lookup yields CDR1 WSHSY and CDR2 SAAADI. V lost 2 bases and J 1 base, leaving 15 bases between the germline ends. The CDR3 is 16 amino acids. A single record per CDR3 protein comes from TCRdb applying MiXCR to the RT-PCR reads. The sample carries some 600,000 distinct CDR3 sequences, 14% recorded once. The data originate from a study of response to subunit inactivated influenza vaccine. This chain links TRBV10-2 with TRBJ2-7, with a weak D call TRBD2 (6 bases). This receptor was obtained from a middle-aged man who received an inactivated influenza vaccine. The sample consisted of PBMCs from blood, taken around two weeks before vaccination. In DNA form, the CDR3 reads TGCGCCAGCAGTGAGGACGGGGGTTTCAGGTCCTACGAGCAGTACTTC. Protein: CASSEDGGFRSYEQYF.